This T cell receptor (beta chain) is from a study of T cell repertoires in cytomegalovirus infection. Study as a whole: CMV infection plus the matching HLA type was flagged by public TCR beta signatures. Study conclusions and caveats: HLA-C-restricted CMV clonotypes gave the most frequent clonotype in two of eight donors. Cumulative frequency (of public TCR beta family members) identified carriers of CMV plus the relevant HLA.

The V gene lost 5 bases and the J gene lost 6 bases, with 5 bases spanning the gap. Germline V gene data show CDR1 as SGHRS and CDR2 as YFSETQ. This CDR3 is 11 amino acids long. From the reads, TCRdb called clonotypes with MiXCR, one entry per CDR3 protein. The repertoire consists of about 230,000 distinct CDR3 sequences, with 5% to 8.5% occurring once and the leading ten covering roughly 6.5%. This clonotype was seen many times. No antigen is known for it. Sequenced: PBMCs. This sequence joins TRBV5-1 and TRBJ2-2; no definite D call. This TCR came from a human donor in good health (CMV status not recorded). Some clones in this sample may be carry-over from other donors' samples. The CDR3 coding sequence is TGCGCCAGCAGAATAGCCGGGGAGCTGTTTTTT. Residues: CASRIAGELFF.